The clone carrying this TCR beta chain was picked up many times. Its antigen is unidentified. This entry comes from a study of regulatory T cells in long-lasting Graves disease. Points from the study as a whole: Accuracy may have been reduced by the small sample size.

The time point is: newly diagnosed GD, antithyroid drugs for less than 3 months. Isolated PBMC RNA provided the starting material for the TCR library. Arm-PCR of CDR3 regions and iRepertoire HTBI primers were used to build TCR beta libraries. Using its own MiXCR run on the multiplex PCR reads, TCRdb lists one record per CDR3 protein. Found here are approximately 300,000 distinct CDR3 sequences, 18% of them singletons; the top ten hold less than 40%. This clonotype was sampled from a female donor with Graves disease. Specimen: peripheral blood mononuclear cells (PBMCs), collected at new diagnosis, from a patient treated with antithyroid drugs.

The CDR3 DNA follows: TGTGCCAGTAGTGCGATGACAGGGGCCTATGGCTACACCTTC. As protein: CASSAMTGAYGYTF. V is TRBV19 and J is TRBJ1-2, with 8 nucleotides matching TRBD1. Germline values: CDR1 LNHDA, CDR2 SQIVND (reference sequence). The CDR3 length is 14 residues. V shed 5 bases, J shed 4 bases, and the junction held 6 bases outside the gene matches.